This TCR beta chain was captured in a study of blood T cell repertoires in COVID-19. Study context: Sample material is recorded as cDNA or gDNA derived from T cells, B-cell-depleted T cells, or PBMCs.

As originally analysed: Nucleated cell counts were estimated from reference gene primer amplification. Clones were read by immunoSEQ multiplex PCR, and TCRdb kept only the in-frame ones, dropping some. V and J calls and clone size come straight from that table; D and trimming were deduced from the DNA. The sample includes roughly 91,000 clones, around 82% seen only once; the top ten take 1.2%. V was trimmed by 8 bases and J by 7 bases, leaving 11 bases between them. The CDR3 runs 11 residues. CDR1 and CDR2 (germline): WNHNN, SYGVQD (reference sequence). This TCR derives from an elderly woman with acute or convalescent COVID-19. V gene TRBV10-1 combines with J gene TRBJ1-1, with no clear D. Sequencing was performed on peripheral blood. The CDR3 region is CASSTGFEAFF. The DNA of the CDR3 is TGCGCCAGCTCTACCGGGTTTGAAGCTTTCTTT.